Each of the 21 T cell receptor beta chains below was sequenced from the same sample in a study of synovial regulatory T cells in juvenile arthritis. Sequencing was performed with immunoSEQ multiplex PCR; in TCRdb, only in-frame clones are kept and a portion is missing. Recorded for this sample: more than 7,500 clones. Sequenced material: Treg cells from blood. Subset indicated: remaining (HLA-DR-negative) circulating blood Treg cells. The receptor source for this set is a donor between 2 and 29 years old with juvenile idiopathic arthritis.

The chain is built from TRBV12-5 and TRBJ1-4; TCRdb's D gene call, TRBD1, goes unchecked for lack of DNA. The CDR3 consists of 14 residues. There is no recorded DNA. Germline V gene sequence: CDR1 LGHNT, CDR2 FRNRAP. The CDR3 reads CASGLDRIGEKLFF.

This chain joins TRBV19 and TRBJ1-2; there is no DNA to check the TCRdb D call of TRBD1. The germline gives CDR1 LNHDA, CDR2 SQIVND (reference sequence). The CDR3 has 16 amino acids. No DNA appears here. CDR3 residues: CASSLGSQGAAYGYTF.

This chain uses TRBV4-2 with TRBJ2-7. The germline V gene encodes CDR1 LGHNA and CDR2 YNFKEQ. The CDR3 extends over 14 amino acids. No DNA accompanies this entry. The chain's CDR3 is CASSQSRADYEQYF.

The chain has TRBV7-6 and TRBJ1-2. The CDR3 loop spans 13 amino acids. The DNA is not on file. CDR1 is SGHVS, CDR2 FNYEAQ, per germline. Here the CDR3 reads CASSSTEGYGYTF.

The chain couples TRBV4-3 to TRBJ2-1; with no DNA, the TCRdb D assignment of TRBD1 cannot be verified. The length of the CDR3 is 16 residues. The DNA is unrecorded. The germline V gene has CDR1 LGHNA and CDR2 YSLEER. CDR3 amino acids: CASSSDRQAGYNEQFF.

The chain employs TRBV6-5 and TRBJ1-6; the D call of TRBD1 rests on TCRdb alone, since no DNA is present to check it. The CDR3 covers 14 residues. No DNA is recorded. Germline CDR1 is MNHEY and CDR2 is SVGAGI. CDR3 amino acids: CASRRQGVNSPLHF.

V and J are TRBV5-4 and TRBJ2-4. CDR1 SGHNT and CDR2 YYREEE come from the germline V gene (reference sequence). The CDR3 is 14 residues long. There is no recorded DNA. CDR3 sequence reads: CASSLSGTKDIQYF.

The chain employs TRBV19 and TRBJ1-3. This CDR3 comprises 13 residues. No nucleotide data were recorded. In germline, CDR1 is LNHDA, CDR2 SQIVND (reference sequence). CDR3 in amino acids: CASSPNGGNTIYF.

V usage is TRBV10-3 and J usage is TRBJ2-6; the TRBD1 assignment by TCRdb is unverifiable without DNA. CDR3 length: 17 amino acids. The DNA is not on file. Germline loops: CDR1 ENHRY, CDR2 SYGVKD. CDR3: CAIRDRGQASGANVLTF.

The CDR3 protein is CASGSPRHSYEQYF. The chain combines TRBV5-6 with TRBJ2-7. There are 14 residues in the CDR3. DNA is not recorded here. Germline-derived CDR1 and CDR2 are SGHDT and YYEEEE.

This chain uses TRBV5-4 with TRBJ1-2; with no DNA, the TCRdb D assignment of TRBD1 cannot be verified. Germline V gene sequence: CDR1 SGHNT, CDR2 YYREEE (reference sequence). The CDR3 covers 15 residues. No DNA accompanies this entry. CDR3 in amino acids: CASRLPTGSGYGYTF. The complete variable domain, with remaining parts taken from reference TRBV5-4 and TRBJ1-2, reads ETGVTQSPTHLIKTRGQQVTLRCSSQSGHNTVSWYQQALGQGPQFIFQYYREEENGRGNFPPRFSGLQFPNYSSELNVNALELDDSALYLCASRLPTGSGYGYTFGSGTRLTVV.

CDR3 in amino acids: CASSALGEGNTGELFF. This chain links TRBV6-4 with TRBJ2-2; checking the TCRdb D call of TRBD2 is not possible without DNA. The CDR3 is 16 amino acids. No DNA sequence was recorded. Germline-derived CDR1 and CDR2 are MRHNA and SNTAGT.

V gene TRBV5-4 combines with J gene TRBJ1-4; TCRdb gives TRBD1 as the D gene, but with no DNA this cannot be confirmed. CDR1 and CDR2 (germline): SGHNT, YYREEE (reference sequence). CDR3 size: 15 residues. The entry carries no DNA sequence. The CDR3 protein is CASSGTGTGAEKLFF.

The chain combines TRBV5-1 with TRBJ2-7; lacking DNA, the TRBD1 call made by TCRdb goes unchecked. This CDR3 contains 15 residues. This entry has no DNA. Germline CDR1 and CDR2: SGHRS and YFSETQ. The CDR3 is CASTPGTGGTYEQYF.

The genes are TRBV19 and TRBJ2-3. The CDR3 has 14 amino acids. The DNA is not on file. Germline V lookup: CDR1 LNHDA, CDR2 SQIVND (reference sequence). CDR3 sequence: CASSSGLRTDTQYF. The entire variable domain, with the rest obtained from reference TRBV19 and TRBJ2-3, is as follows: DGGITQSPKYLFRKEGQNVTLSCEQNLNHDAMYWYRQDPGQGLRLIYYSQIVNDFQKGDIAEGYSVSREKKESFPLTVTSAQKNPTAFYLCASSSGLRTDTQYFGPGTRLTVL.

The chain uses TRBV6-1 and TRBJ1-4. Germline V gene sequence: CDR1 MNHNS, CDR2 SASEGT. The CDR3 has 12 residues. DNA for this receptor is not on file. The chain's CDR3 is CASSRRNLKLFF.

The rearrangement joins TRBV6-1 to TRBJ2-1. The germline V gene has CDR1 MNHNS and CDR2 SASEGT. The CDR3 contains 10 residues. No DNA is listed. The CDR3 region is CASSDNEQFF.

The gene calls are TRBV7-3 and TRBJ2-1. CDR3 length equals 13 residues. No DNA was logged. The germline V gene encodes CDR1 SGHTA and CDR2 FQGTGA. CDR3: CASSPRPGGEQFF.

The chain joins TRBV11-1 to TRBJ2-7; TCRdb selects TRBD1, and the lack of DNA leaves this call unchecked. The germline V gene has CDR1 SGHAT and CDR2 FQDESV (reference sequence). CDR3 length: 14 residues. No coding sequence is recorded. Here the CDR3 reads CASSAQTGPYEQYF.

The rearrangement joins TRBV10-3 to TRBJ2-6. This CDR3 is 16 amino acids long. The DNA sequence is not available. CDR1 and CDR2 from the germline V gene are ENHRY and SYGVKD. The CDR3 protein is CAISEGSTSGANVLTF.

The J gene is TRBJ1-4, the V gene TRBV29-1; without DNA, the TCRdb call of TRBD1 cannot be checked. The germline gives CDR1 SQVTM, CDR2 ANQGSEA. The CDR3 totals 13 residues. The DNA sequence is not available. The CDR3 protein is CSVERSQGEKLFF.